The entry below describes one TCR beta chain. Its antigen specificity is not known. Base-call qualities are not available, and no considerably larger clone is one nucleotide away. The CDR3 sequence holds 15 residues, the cysteine and phenylalanine included. Of the read, only the CDR3 DNA is kept; its 45 bases are in frame from base 1. The germline V gene encodes CDR1 MNHEY and CDR2 SMNVEV (reference sequence). V and J are truncated by 4 bases and 5 bases respectively, leaving an intervening sequence of 15 bases. This sample was taken from a study of blood T cell repertoires in COVID-19 (dated by TCRdb to about 2020). General notes on the study: The collaborator samples originated in the United States, Italy and Spain and spanned the acute and convalescent phases of COVID-19. The material from the prospective study consisted of cDNA or gDNA derived from T cells, B-cell-depleted T cells, or PBMCs. Deeply sampled blood TCRbeta repertoires from subjects exposed to, actively infected with, or recovered from COVID-19 were included in the dataset. The repertoires were made available in a free public database intended to serve as a resource for research on the immune response to SARS-CoV-2. Samples came from the ongoing ImmuneRACE study (first 160 participants) plus 1,254 subjects from 6 global collaborators. Sample metadata almost always included a de-identified subject ID, COVID-19 status, age in years and sex. Where available, HLA class I and class II types were taken from metadata supplied by the sample provider and were not determined by assay-based typing. Results the study describes overall, beyond this receptor: Clinical and demographic metadata were provided uncurated, with the amount varying by source and participant.

Samples from volunteer blood donors who had recovered from COVID-19 were contributed by a second Seattle source. The collaborating institutions used their own protocols to collect whole blood in K2EDTA tubes. Collaborator samples were shipped for TCRbeta analysis as frozen whole blood, isolated PBMCs, or DNA extracted from either sample type. TCRbeta CDR3 regions were amplified from genomic DNA using the immunoSEQ Assay, a bias-controlled multiplex PCR. The study's processing was this. The number of nucleated cells in each sample was estimated by amplification of reference gene primers within the assay. Sequence reads were collapsed and filtered to measure the absolute abundance of every unique TCRbeta CDR3 rearrangement. For each sample, productive Simpson clonality was calculated by taking the square root of Simpson's diversity index across productive rearrangements. TCRdb re-hosts the immuneACCESS table, in-frame sequences only. Its copies lack some clones; in the studies checked, an unresolved V gene accounts for under half of them, and the cause for the rest is not known. Clone size and the V and J calls come from that table; the DNA yielded D and trimming. In this sample the table shows 200,000 to 250,000 clones, around 83% of which occur a single time. The ten largest clones represent over 2.5% of the sample.

Recombination linked TRBV27 to TRBJ2-1; a tentative D match to TRBD2 spans 6 bases. This TCR was recovered from a middle-aged man who had recovered from COVID-19. Source material: peripheral blood. The DNA is TGTGCCAGCAGTTCTCAGTTAGCGGAGAACAATGAGCAGTTCTTC. Its protein is CASSSQLAENNEQFF.